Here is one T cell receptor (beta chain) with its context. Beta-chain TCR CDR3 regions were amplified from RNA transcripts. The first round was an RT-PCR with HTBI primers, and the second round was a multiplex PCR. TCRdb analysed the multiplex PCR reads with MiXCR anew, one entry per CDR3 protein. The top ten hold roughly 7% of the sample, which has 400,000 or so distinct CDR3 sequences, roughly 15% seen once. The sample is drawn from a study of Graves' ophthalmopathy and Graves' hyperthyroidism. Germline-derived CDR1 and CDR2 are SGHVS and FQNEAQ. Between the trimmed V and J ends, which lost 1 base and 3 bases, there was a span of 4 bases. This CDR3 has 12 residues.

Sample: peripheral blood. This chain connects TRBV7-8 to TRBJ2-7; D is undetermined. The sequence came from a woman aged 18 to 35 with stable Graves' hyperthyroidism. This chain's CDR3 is CASSLENYEQYF. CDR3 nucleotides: TGTGCCAGCAGCTTAGAAAACTACGAGCAGTACTTC.